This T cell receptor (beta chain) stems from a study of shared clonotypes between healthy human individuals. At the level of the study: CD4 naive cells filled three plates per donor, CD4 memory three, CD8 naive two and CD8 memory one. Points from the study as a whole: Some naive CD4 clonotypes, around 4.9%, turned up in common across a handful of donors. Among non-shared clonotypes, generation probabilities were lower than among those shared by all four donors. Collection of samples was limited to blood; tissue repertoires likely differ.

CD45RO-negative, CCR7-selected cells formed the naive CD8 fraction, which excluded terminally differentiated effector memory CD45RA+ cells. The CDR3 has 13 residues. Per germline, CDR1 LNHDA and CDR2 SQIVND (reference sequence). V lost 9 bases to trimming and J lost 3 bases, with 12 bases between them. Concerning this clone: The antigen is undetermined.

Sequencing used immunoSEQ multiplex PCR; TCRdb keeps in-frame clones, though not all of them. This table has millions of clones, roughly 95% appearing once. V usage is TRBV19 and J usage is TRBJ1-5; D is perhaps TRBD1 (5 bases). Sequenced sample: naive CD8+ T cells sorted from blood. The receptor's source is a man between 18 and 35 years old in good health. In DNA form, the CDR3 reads TGTGCCAGCCGACAGAGCTCCAATCAGCCCCAGCATTTT. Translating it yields CASRQSSNQPQHF. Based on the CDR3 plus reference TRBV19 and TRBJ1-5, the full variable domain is DGGITQSPKYLFRKEGQNVTLSCEQNLNHDAMYWYRQDPGQGLRLIYYSQIVNDFQKGDIAEGYSVSREKKESFPLTVTSAQKNPTAFYLCASRQSSNQPQHFGDGTRLSIL.